Below are 2 T cell receptor beta chains sequenced from a single sample in a study of blood T cell repertoires in COVID-19. Method: immunoSEQ multiplex PCR; TCRdb's copy keeps in-frame clones and lacks some. The data contain about 300,000 clones, 70% to 90% of them singletons. Sequencing was done on a sample of PBMCs or T cells enriched from blood (not recorded which). Receptors originate from a woman aged 25-40 years who had recovered from COVID-19.

The J gene is TRBJ2-1, the V gene TRBV2, with TRBD2 as a possible D gene (6 bases). The CDR3 loop spans 15 amino acids. Germline loops: CDR1 SNHLY, CDR2 FYNNEI. Trimming pared 7 bases from V and 0 bases from J, leaving 13 bases between. The CDR3 sequence: CASNLGLLSYNEQFF. The CDR3 DNA sequence: TGTGCCAGCAACCTGGGACTTCTCTCCTACAATGAGCAGTTCTTC.

This chain links TRBV6-1 with TRBJ2-7; 11 bases match TRBD2. Germline trimming cut 5 bases from V and 4 bases from J; bases unmatched to any gene: 7. CDR3 length: 15 amino acids. Germline CDR1 MNHNS, CDR2 SASEGT. The CDR3 DNA reads as TGTGCCAGCAGTTTGGGGGGGACTAGCGGATACGAGCAGTACTTC. Amino acids: CASSLGGTSGYEQYF.